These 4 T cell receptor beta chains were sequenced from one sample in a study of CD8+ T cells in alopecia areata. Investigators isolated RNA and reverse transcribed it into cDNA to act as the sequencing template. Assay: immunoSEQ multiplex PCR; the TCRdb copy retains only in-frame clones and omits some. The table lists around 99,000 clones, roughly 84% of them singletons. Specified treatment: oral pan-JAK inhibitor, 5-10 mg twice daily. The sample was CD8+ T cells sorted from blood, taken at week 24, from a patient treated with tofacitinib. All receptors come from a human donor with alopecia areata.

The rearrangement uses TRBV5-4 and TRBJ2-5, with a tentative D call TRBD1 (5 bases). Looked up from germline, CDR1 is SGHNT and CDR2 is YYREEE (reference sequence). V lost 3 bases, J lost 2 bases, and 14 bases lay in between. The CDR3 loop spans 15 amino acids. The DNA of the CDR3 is TGTGCCAGCAGCTCGGACACGCCAGAGCAAGAGACCCAGTACTTC. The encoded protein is CASSSDTPEQETQYF.

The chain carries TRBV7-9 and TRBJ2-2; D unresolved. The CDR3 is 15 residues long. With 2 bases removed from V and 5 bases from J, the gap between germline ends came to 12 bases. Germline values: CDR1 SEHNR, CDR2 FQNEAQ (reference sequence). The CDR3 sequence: CASSLRQGSTGELFF. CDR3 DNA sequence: TGTGCCAGCAGCTTACGACAAGGGTCAACCGGGGAGCTGTTTTTT.

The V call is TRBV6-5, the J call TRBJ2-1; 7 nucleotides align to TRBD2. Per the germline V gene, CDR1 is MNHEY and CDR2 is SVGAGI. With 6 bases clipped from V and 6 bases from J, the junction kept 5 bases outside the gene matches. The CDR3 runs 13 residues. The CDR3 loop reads CASSSGRSNEQFF. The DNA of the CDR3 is TGTGCCAGCAGCTCCGGGAGGTCCAATGAGCAGTTCTTC.

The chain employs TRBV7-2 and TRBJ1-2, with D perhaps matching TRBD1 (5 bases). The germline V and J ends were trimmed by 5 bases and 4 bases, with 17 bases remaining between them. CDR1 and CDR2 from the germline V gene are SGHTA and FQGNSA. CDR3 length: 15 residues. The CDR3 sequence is CASSVGTHTTYGYTF. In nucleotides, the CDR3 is TGTGCCAGCAGCGTCGGGACGCATACTACCTATGGCTACACCTTC.